One T cell receptor beta chain is described in this entry. Antigen unknown. The data are from a study of cytomegalovirus exposure and HLA in healthy donors. Study-wide points: The study assumed roughly uniform donor sequencing depth for presence/absence analyses. A prior analysis recorded that most TCR beta V segments were productive about 87% or about 30% of the time.

This CDR3 region has 14 residues. Germline loops: CDR1 SGHDT, CDR2 YYEEEE. Trimming removed 2 bases at V and 0 bases at J, with 6 bases between. PCR primers comprised 60 Vbeta and 13 Jbeta primers. Sequencing was performed with immunoSEQ multiplex PCR; in TCRdb, only in-frame clones are kept and a portion is missing. The sample includes 100,000 to 150,000 clones, 70% to 85% seen only once; the top ten take more than 2.5%. This chain joins TRBV5-6 and TRBJ1-3; D not resolved. Sequenced sample: PBMCs. This TCR was recovered from a woman aged 50 to 60 in good health and CMV-seronegative. The DNA of the CDR3 is TGTGCCAGCAGCTTCGGGATCTCTGGAAACACCATATATTTT. It specifies CASSFGISGNTIYF.